What follows describes a single T cell receptor beta chain. Assay: immunoSEQ multiplex PCR; the TCRdb copy retains only in-frame clones and omits some. This repertoire shows 60,000 to 65,000 clones, roughly 88% found once; its top ten account for roughly 2.1%. The data are from a study of T cell changes during pregnancy in multiple sclerosis. Trimming took 2 bases from V and 5 from J, leaving 9 bases between them. Germline V gives CDR1 SEHNR, CDR2 FQNEAQ (reference sequence). CDR3 size: 13 residues. V gene TRBV7-9 combines with J gene TRBJ1-1; D is perhaps TRBD1 (5 bases). Sequenced here: peripheral blood, sampled in the second trimester of pregnancy. The TCR sequence derives from a female donor in good health, enrolled as a control in a pregnancy study. CDR3 nucleotides: TGTGCCAGCAGCTTACCGGGGGAGACTGAAGCTTTCTTT. Its translation: CASSLPGETEAFF.